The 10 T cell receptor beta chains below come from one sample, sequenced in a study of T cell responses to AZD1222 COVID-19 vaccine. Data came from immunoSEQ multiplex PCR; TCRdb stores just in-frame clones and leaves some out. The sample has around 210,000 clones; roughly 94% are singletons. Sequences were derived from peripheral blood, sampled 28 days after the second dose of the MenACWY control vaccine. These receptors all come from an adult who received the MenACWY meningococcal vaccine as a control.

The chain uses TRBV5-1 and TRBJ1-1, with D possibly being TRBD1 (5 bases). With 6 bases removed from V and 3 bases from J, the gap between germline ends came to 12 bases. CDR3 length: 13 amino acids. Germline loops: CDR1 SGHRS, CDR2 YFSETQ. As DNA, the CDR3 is TGCGCCAGCACCCCGGGGGGTGACACTGAAGCTTTCTTT. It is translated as CASTPGGDTEAFF.

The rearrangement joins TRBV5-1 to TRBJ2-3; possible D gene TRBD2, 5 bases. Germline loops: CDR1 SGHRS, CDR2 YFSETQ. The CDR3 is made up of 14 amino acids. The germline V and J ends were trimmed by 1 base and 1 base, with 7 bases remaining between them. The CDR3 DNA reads TGCGCCAGCAGCTTGAGGCGGGGCACAGATACGCAGTATTTT. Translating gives CASSLRRGTDTQYF.

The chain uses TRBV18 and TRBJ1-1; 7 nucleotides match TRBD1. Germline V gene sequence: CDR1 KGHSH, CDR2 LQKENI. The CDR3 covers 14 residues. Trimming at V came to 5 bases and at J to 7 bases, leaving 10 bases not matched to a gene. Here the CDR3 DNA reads TGTGCCAGCTCATCAACTAACCGGGACAGTGAAGCTTTCTTT. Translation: CASSSTNRDSEAFF.

The CDR3, as DNA: TGTGCCAGCAGTCATAGCGGGCCCACAGATACGCAGTATTTT. Its translation is CASSHSGPTDTQYF. V usage is TRBV28 and J usage is TRBJ2-3, with 7 bases aligning to TRBD2. This CDR3 region has 14 residues. In germline, CDR1 is MDHEN, CDR2 SYDVKM. J was trimmed by 2 bases and V by 5 bases; bases with no gene match: 4.

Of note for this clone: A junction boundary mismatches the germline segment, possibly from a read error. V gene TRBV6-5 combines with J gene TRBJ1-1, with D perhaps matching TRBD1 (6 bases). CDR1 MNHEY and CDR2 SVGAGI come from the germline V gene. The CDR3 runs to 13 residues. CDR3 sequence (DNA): TGTGCCAGCAGTGACTCCCCGGGACAAGGAGCTTTCTTT. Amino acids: CASSDSPGQGAFF.

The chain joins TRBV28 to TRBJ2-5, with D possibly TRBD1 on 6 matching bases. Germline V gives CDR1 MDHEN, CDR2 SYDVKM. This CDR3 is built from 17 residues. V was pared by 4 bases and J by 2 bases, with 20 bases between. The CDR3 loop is CASSSTYQGQLQETQYF. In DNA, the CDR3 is TGTGCCAGCAGTTCTACCTACCAAGGACAGTTACAAGAGACCCAGTACTTC.

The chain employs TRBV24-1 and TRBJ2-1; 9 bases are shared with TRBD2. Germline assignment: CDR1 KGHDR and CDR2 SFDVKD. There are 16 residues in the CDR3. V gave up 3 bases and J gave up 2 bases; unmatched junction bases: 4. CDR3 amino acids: CATSDTAGGPYNEQFF. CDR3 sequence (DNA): TGTGCCACCAGTGATACAGCGGGGGGCCCCTACAATGAGCAGTTCTTC.

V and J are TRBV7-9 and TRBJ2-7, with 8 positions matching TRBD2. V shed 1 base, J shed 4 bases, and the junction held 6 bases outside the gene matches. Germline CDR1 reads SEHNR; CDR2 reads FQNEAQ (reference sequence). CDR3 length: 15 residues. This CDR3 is CASSLGQAGAYEQYF. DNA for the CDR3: TGTGCCAGCAGCTTAGGTCAAGCGGGAGCGTACGAGCAGTACTTC.

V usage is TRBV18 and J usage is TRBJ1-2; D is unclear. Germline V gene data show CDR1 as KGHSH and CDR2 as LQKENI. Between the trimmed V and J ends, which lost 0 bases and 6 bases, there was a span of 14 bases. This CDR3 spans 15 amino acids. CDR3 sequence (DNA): TGTGCCAGCTCACCACCGGAGGAGACCCTAAATGGCTACACCTTC. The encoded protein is CASSPPEETLNGYTF.

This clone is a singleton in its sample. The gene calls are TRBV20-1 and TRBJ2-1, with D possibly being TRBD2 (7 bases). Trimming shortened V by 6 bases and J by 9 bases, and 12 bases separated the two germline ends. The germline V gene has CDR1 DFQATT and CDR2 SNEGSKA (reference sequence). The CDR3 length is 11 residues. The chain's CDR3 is CSARRGGEQFF. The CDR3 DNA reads TGCAGTGCCAGGAGGGGGGGTGAGCAGTTCTTC.